This T cell receptor beta chain was documented in a study of blood T cell repertoires in COVID-19. Between the trimmed V and J ends, which lost 6 bases and 3 bases, there was a span of 4 bases. The CDR3 runs to 11 residues. Germline V lookup: CDR1 MNHEY, CDR2 SVGAGI. Clones were read by immunoSEQ multiplex PCR, and TCRdb kept only the in-frame ones, dropping some. The sample contains under 30,000 clones, 87% of which appear only once. Sequencing input: peripheral blood. This clonotype was sampled from a man between 45 and 60 years old with active COVID-19. The J gene is TRBJ2-3, the V gene TRBV6-5, with no clear D. CDR3 bases: TGTGCCAGCAGGTCTACAGATACGCAGTATTTT. Translating it yields CASRSTDTQYF.